One and the same sample provided the 11 T cell receptor beta chains below, sequenced in a study of T cells in Graves' hyperthyroidism and ophthalmopathy. Amplified TCR beta CDR3 regions derived from RNA transcripts. During a first-round RT-PCR of the TCR CDR3, the HTBI primer set was used. From the multiplex PCR reads, TCRdb called clonotypes with MiXCR, one entry per CDR3 protein. The sample holds 250,000 to 350,000 distinct CDR3 sequences; 20% to 25% are singletons and the top ten take approximately 60%. What was sequenced was blood. These receptors originate from a man in his thirties or forties with Graves' ophthalmopathy.

The chain combines TRBV19 with TRBJ2-7; 11 bases agree with TRBD2. In germline, CDR1 is LNHDA, CDR2 SQIVND (reference sequence). V shed 5 bases and J 1 base; nucleotides not matched to a gene: 4. This CDR3 is built from 15 residues. The CDR3 protein is CASSLLAGDSYEQYF. Written as DNA, the CDR3 is TGTGCCAGTAGTTTACTAGCGGGAGATTCCTACGAGCAGTACTTC. The full variable domain, rest sourced from reference TRBV19 and TRBJ2-7, is DGGITQSPKYLFRKEGQNVTLSCEQNLNHDAMYWYRQDPGQGLRLIYYSQIVNDFQKGDIAEGYSVSREKKESFPLTVTSAQKNPTAFYLCASSLLAGDSYEQYFGPGTRLTVT.

This clonotype has ten or more counts. The chain couples TRBV11-2 to TRBJ2-1, with 11 bases that match TRBD2. This CDR3 is built from 15 residues. Trimming cost V 3 bases and J 4 bases; bases outside gene matches: 2. Germline V gene lookup returns CDR1 SGHAT and CDR2 FQNNGV. CDR3 amino acids: CASSFGTSGYNEQFF. In nucleotides, the CDR3 is TGTGCCAGCAGCTTCGGGACTAGCGGATACAATGAGCAGTTCTTC. Full variable domain (missing parts from reference TRBV11-2 and TRBJ2-1): EAGVAQSPRYKIIEKRQSVAFWCNPISGHATLYWYQQILGQGPKLLIQFQNNGVVDDSQLPKDRFSAERLKGVDSTLKIQPAKLEDSAVYLCASSFGTSGYNEQFFGPGTRLTVL.

The V gene is TRBV3-1, the J gene TRBJ1-2, with 8 nucleotides matching TRBD1. The germline V gene encodes CDR1 LGHDT and CDR2 YNNKEL (reference sequence). V lost 2 bases, J lost 3 bases, and 2 bases stayed unmatched. CDR3 length equals 14 residues. The CDR3 DNA reads as TGTGCCAGCAGCCAAACGGACAGGGACTATGGCTACACCTTC. Translating gives CASSQTDRDYGYTF.

Many counts were recorded for this clonotype. The chain recombines TRBV28 with TRBJ2-7, with D perhaps TRBD1 (5 bases). The germline V gene encodes CDR1 MDHEN and CDR2 SYDVKM. This CDR3 region has 12 residues. The V gene lost 6 bases and the J gene lost 5 bases, with 11 bases spanning the gap. This CDR3 reads CASRRQSHEQYF. For the CDR3, the DNA is TGTGCCAGCAGAAGACAGTCCCACGAGCAGTACTTC. Full variable domain (outside the CDR3, taken from reference TRBV28 and TRBJ2-7): DVKVTQSSRYLVKRTGEKVFLECVQDMDHENMFWYRQDPGLGLRLIYFSYDVKMKEKGDIPEGYSVSREKKERFSLILESASTNQTSMYLCASRRQSHEQYFGPGTRLTVT.

This rearrangement joins TRBV24-1 to TRBJ1-1; 9 bases agree with TRBD1. Germline CDR1 KGHDR, CDR2 SFDVKD. The CDR3 covers 15 residues. V gave up 6 bases and J gave up 6 bases; unmatched junction bases: 10. The CDR3 DNA reads TGTGCCACCAGTTTGGGACAGGGATTTGAATCTGAAGCTTTCTTT. This sequence encodes CATSLGQGFESEAFF.

A few counts support this clonotype. The chain couples TRBV6-2 or TRBV6-3 to TRBJ1-2; D call uncertain. In germline, CDR1 is MNHEY, CDR2 SVGEGT. With 5 bases removed from V and 7 bases from J, the gap between germline ends came to 11 bases. There are 12 residues in the CDR3. CDR3 nucleotides: TGTGCCAGCAGTCGAAAACCGGGTGGCTACACCTTC. It specifies CASSRKPGGYTF.

This clonotype occurred a few times. The chain joins TRBV3-1 to TRBJ1-2; the match to TRBD1 covers 10 bases. Germline V CDR1 and CDR2: LGHDT, YNNKEL (reference sequence). CDR3 length equals 16 residues. V lost 0 bases and J lost 7; bases outside the gene matches: 8. The CDR3 reads CASSQDPFRTGGGYTF. The CDR3 coding sequence is TGTGCCAGCAGCCAAGATCCCTTCCGGACAGGGGGTGGCTACACCTTC.

This clonotype has ten or more counts. The V and J genes are TRBV3-1 and TRBJ2-7; a weak D match, TRBD2 (6 bases). The V gene lost 3 bases and the J gene lost 2 bases, with 8 bases spanning the gap. CDR3 length: 13 amino acids. The germline V gene encodes CDR1 LGHDT and CDR2 YNNKEL (reference sequence). The CDR3 region is CASSQGGTYEQYF. The DNA for the CDR3 is TGTGCCAGCAGCCAGGGGGGTACCTACGAGCAGTACTTC.

In the case of this clonotype: Being one base from a much bigger clone, this may be a read error. CDR3 region: CASKNTKAFF. The CDR3 DNA follows: TGTGCCAGCAAGAACACTAAAGCTTTCTTT. J is TRBJ1-1 and V is TRBV2, with unresolved D. Germline-derived CDR1 and CDR2 are SNHLY and FYNNEI. The CDR3 spans 10 residues. Supplemented by reference TRBV2 and TRBJ1-1, the full variable domain reads EPEVTQTPSHQVTQMGQEVILRCVPISNHLYFYWYRQILGQKVEFLVSFYNNEISEKSEIFDDQFSVERPDGSNFTLKIRSTKLEDSAMYFCASKNTKAFFGQGTRLTVV.

There are many counts of this clonotype. This chain connects TRBV11-3 to TRBJ2-1; 10 nucleotides agree with TRBD2. V gave up 1 base and J gave up 9 bases; unmatched junction bases: 0. Germline CDR1 and CDR2: SGHNT and YENEEA. CDR3 length equals 13 residues. CDR3 sequence reads: CASSLGLAGEQFF. CDR3 bases: TGTGCCAGCAGCTTAGGACTAGCGGGTGAGCAGTTCTTC.

This chain connects TRBV7-8 to TRBJ2-7; D call uncertain. Germline V gene lookup returns CDR1 SGHVS and CDR2 FQNEAQ. The CDR3 covers 13 residues. Trimming stripped 1 base from V and 3 bases from J, with 7 bases between. The CDR3 bases are TGTGCCAGCAGCTTAGGGCAGATCTACGAGCAGTACGTC. It translates to CASSLGQIYEQYV.